The sequence of this T cell receptor (beta chain) was determined in a study of regulatory T cells in long-lasting Graves disease. Study conclusions and caveats: Sharing of public clonotypes was greater in persistent patients (roughly 2,600) than in new patients (almost 1,000).

On this clonotype itself: The antigen is unknown.

TCRdb recomputed calls from the reads with MiXCR, one row per CDR3 protein. The sample contains more than 750 distinct CDR3 sequences, approximately 86% of which appear only once. V lost 10 bases, J lost 1 base, and 15 bases lay in between. Germline CDR1 is SGHRS and CDR2 is YFSETQ. The CDR3 runs to 14 residues. TCR sequences were obtained from RNA taken from PBMCs. The rearrangement joins TRBV5-1 to TRBJ1-5; D uncertain. This TCR came from a middle-aged man with Graves disease. The sequences come from peripheral blood mononuclear cells (PBMCs), collected with antithyroid drug treatment, in newly diagnosed or persistent Graves disease (not recorded which). CDR3 loop: CAPFSTGSNQPQHF. In DNA, the CDR3 is TGCGCCCCCTTTTCAACGGGGAGCAATCAGCCCCAGCATTTT.